This T cell receptor (beta chain) was obtained from a study of CD8 T cells in ankylosing spondylitis. Regarding the study as a whole: Apparently characteristic of ankylosing spondylitis blood was a TCR beta motif (fewer than ten highly homologous variants).

Using its own MiXCR run on the 5' RACE reads, TCRdb lists one record per CDR3 protein. The data hold fewer than 50,000 distinct CDR3 sequences, with 8% to 13% observed a single time. The CDR3 runs to 14 residues. V lost 2 bases and J 6 bases, leaving 11 bases between the germline ends. From germline, CDR1 is SNHLY and CDR2 FYNNEI. This clonotype was seen more than once but under ten times. Antigen specificity is unknown. J is TRBJ1-5 and V is TRBV2, with a weak D call TRBD1 (5 bases). The TCR sequence derives from a male donor with ankylosing spondylitis or in good health (not recorded which). Sequencing was carried out using blood, either unsorted or a sorted T cell fraction (not recorded which). The CDR3 region is CASSERRQGQPQHF. CDR3 DNA: TGTGCCAGCAGTGAAAGGCGCCAGGGTCAGCCCCAGCATTTT.